A single sample is the source of the 15 T cell receptor beta chains below, sequenced in a study of T-cell memory formation after mild COVID-19. TCRdb itself ran the 5' RACE reads through MiXCR, one entry per CDR3 protein. The sample consists of about 400,000 distinct CDR3 sequences, 20% to 25% of them appearing once. The sample taken for sequencing was PBMCs or a T cell subset sorted from them (not recorded which). These receptors were collected from an adult woman who had mild COVID-19 (a few samples of this study predate the infection). Cell type and time point are not known.

V gene TRBV7-2 combines with J gene TRBJ2-1; D not resolved. V was trimmed by 4 bases and J by 9 bases, leaving 7 bases between them. The CDR3 extends over 11 amino acids. Germline lookup yields CDR1 SGHTA and CDR2 FQGNSA. The CDR3 DNA reads TGTGCCAGCAGCTCTCAACTTGAGCAGTTCTTC. As protein: CASSSQLEQFF.

The chain employs TRBV12-3 or TRBV12-4 and TRBJ2-2, with D tentatively TRBD2 (6 bases). With 7 bases removed from V and 6 bases from J, the gap between germline ends came to 18 bases. CDR3 length: 15 amino acids. The CDR3 spells CASTPGDPFAGELFF. The CDR3 DNA reads as TGTGCCAGCACCCCGGGGGACCCCTTTGCCGGGGAGCTGTTTTTT.

There are a few counts of this clonotype. CDR3 residues: CASSARRGPGDGYTF. CDR3 DNA sequence: TGTGCCAGCAGCGCCCGGCGGGGGCCAGGGGATGGCTACACCTTC. The gene calls are TRBV7-8 and TRBJ1-2; a possible D gene is TRBD1 (6 bases). From germline, CDR1 is SGHVS and CDR2 FQNEAQ. The V end was cut by 5 bases, the J end by 6 bases, with 19 bases between. The CDR3 length is 15 residues.

The V and J genes are TRBV5-1 and TRBJ2-7, with D possibly matching TRBD1 (7 bases). Trimming removed 4 bases at V and 3 bases at J, with 11 bases between. CDR3 size: 13 residues. Germline-derived CDR1 and CDR2 are SGHRS and YFSETQ. The CDR3 spells CASSGRTGYEQYF. In DNA form, the CDR3 reads TGCGCCAGCAGCGGGAGGACAGGCTACGAGCAGTACTTC.

This chain links TRBV6-5 with TRBJ2-1, with a tentative D call TRBD1 (5 bases). The CDR3 has 14 amino acids. Germline V lookup: CDR1 MNHEY, CDR2 SVGAGI. Trimming removed 0 bases from V and 12 bases from J, with 15 bases in between. CDR3 region: CASSYSSQGIGQFF. In nucleotides, the CDR3 is TGTGCCAGCAGTTACTCGAGTCAGGGAATCGGGCAGTTCTTC.

The V gene is TRBV28, the J gene TRBJ1-2; a weak D match, TRBD1 (5 bases). CDR1 is MDHEN and CDR2 is SYDVKM in the germline V gene. Trimming cost V 3 bases and J 8 bases, with 16 bases left between them. The CDR3 is 14 residues long. The CDR3 loop is CASSLGRVLRGYTF. For the CDR3, the DNA is TGTGCCAGCAGTTTGGGCAGGGTACTAAGGGGCTACACCTTC.

The genes are TRBV14 and TRBJ1-1; 9 nucleotides line up with TRBD1. After removal of 5 bases from V and 0 bases from J, the junction contained 4 bases not matched to a gene. CDR1 is SGHDN and CDR2 is FVKESK in the germline V gene. CDR3 length: 15 amino acids. CDR3 loop: CASSEWTGVNTEAFF. Written as DNA, the CDR3 is TGTGCCAGCAGCGAATGGACAGGGGTGAACACTGAAGCTTTCTTT.

A few counts support this clonotype. The gene calls are TRBV7-9 and TRBJ2-2; 11 bases map to TRBD2. With 4 bases clipped from V and 3 bases from J, the junction kept 7 bases outside the gene matches. CDR1 and CDR2 (germline): SEHNR, FQNEAQ (reference sequence). The CDR3 spans 17 residues. The CDR3 spells CASSSEPGLADTGELFF. The CDR3 DNA reads as TGTGCCAGCAGCTCAGAACCGGGACTAGCGGACACCGGGGAGCTGTTTTTT.

In this sample, this clonotype turned up a few times. The chain recombines TRBV19 with TRBJ2-3; D tentatively reads TRBD1 or TRBD2 (6 bases each). The germline gives CDR1 LNHDA, CDR2 SQIVND (reference sequence). The CDR3 spans 14 residues. Trimming left V 2 bases short and J 3 bases short, with 9 bases between. The CDR3 nucleotides read TGTGCCAGTAGTATAAGGGGGGCTACAGATACGCAGTATTTT. Translation gives CASSIRGATDTQYF.

This chain links TRBV12-3 or TRBV12-4 with TRBJ2-1; 11 nucleotides agree with TRBD2. Trimming removed 4 bases from V and 6 bases from J; junction bases left unmatched: 5. CDR3 length equals 15 residues. CDR3 sequence: CASSSLAGASNEQFF. Written as DNA, the CDR3 is TGTGCCAGCAGTTCACTAGCGGGGGCCTCCAATGAGCAGTTCTTC.

This clonotype was seen a few times. The chain links TRBV24-1 to TRBJ1-5; 9 nucleotides agree with TRBD1. This CDR3 contains 19 residues. Germline loops: CDR1 KGHDR, CDR2 SFDVKD. Trimming at V came to 5 bases and at J to 2 bases, leaving 15 bases not matched to a gene. CDR3 in amino acids: CATSASTGGGIVGNQPQHF. CDR3 coding DNA: TGTGCCACCAGTGCCTCGACAGGGGGGGGGATAGTTGGCAATCAGCCCCAGCATTTT.

This clonotype was found a few times. The gene calls are TRBV4-1 and TRBJ2-5; 11 positions match TRBD2. Trimming took 3 bases from V and 2 from J; bases not matched to a gene: 5. Germline CDR1 reads MGHRA; CDR2 reads YSYEKL. The CDR3 has 16 amino acids. The CDR3 spells CASSQPGLADQETQYF. CDR3 bases: TGCGCCAGCAGCCAGCCGGGACTAGCGGATCAAGAGACCCAGTACTTC.

This chain connects TRBV20-1 to TRBJ1-1; D uncertain. The V end was cut by 0 bases, the J end by 0 bases, with 5 bases between. The germline CDR1 and CDR2 sequences are DFQATT and SNEGSKA (reference sequence). This CDR3 has 13 amino acids. In DNA, the CDR3 is TGCAGTGCTAGAGATCCACTGAACACTGAAGCTTTCTTT. Translating gives CSARDPLNTEAFF.

The chain employs TRBV18 and TRBJ1-1, with D hard to call. The V gene's germline CDR1 is KGHSH and CDR2 LQKENI. The CDR3 consists of 15 residues. V was shortened by 6 bases and J by 0 bases, with 14 bases between the two germline ends. The CDR3 reads CASSLLDGMNTEAFF. The CDR3 bases are TGTGCCAGCTCCCTACTGGACGGAATGAACACTGAAGCTTTCTTT.

The chain carries TRBV6-5 and TRBJ1-1; D not certain. Trimming took 2 bases from V and 4 from J, leaving 8 bases between them. CDR3 length equals 13 residues. In germline, CDR1 is MNHEY, CDR2 SVGAGI. The CDR3 loop reads CASSYLGFTEAFF. DNA for the CDR3: TGTGCCAGCAGTTACCTTGGGTTCACTGAAGCTTTCTTT.